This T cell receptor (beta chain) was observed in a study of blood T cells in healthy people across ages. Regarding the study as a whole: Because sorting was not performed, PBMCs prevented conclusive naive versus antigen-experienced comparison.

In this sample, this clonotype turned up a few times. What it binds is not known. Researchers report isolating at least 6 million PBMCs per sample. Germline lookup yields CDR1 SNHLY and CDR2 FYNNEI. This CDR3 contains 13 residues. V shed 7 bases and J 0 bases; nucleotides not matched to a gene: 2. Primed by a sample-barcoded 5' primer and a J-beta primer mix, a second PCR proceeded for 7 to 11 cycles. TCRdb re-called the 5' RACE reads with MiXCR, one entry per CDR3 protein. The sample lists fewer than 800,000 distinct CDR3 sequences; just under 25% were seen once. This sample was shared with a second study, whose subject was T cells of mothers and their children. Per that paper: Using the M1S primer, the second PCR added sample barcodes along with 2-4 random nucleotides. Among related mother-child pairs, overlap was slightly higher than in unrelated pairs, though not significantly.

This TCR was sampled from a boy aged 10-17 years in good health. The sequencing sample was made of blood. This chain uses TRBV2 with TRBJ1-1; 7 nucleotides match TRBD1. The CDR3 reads CASTGGMNTEAFF. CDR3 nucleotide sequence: TGTGCCAGCACAGGGGGTATGAACACTGAAGCTTTCTTT.